These T cell receptor beta chains were read from a single sample in a study of OX40 agonist ivuxolimab in advanced cancers. Produced via immunoSEQ multiplex PCR; TCRdb's table is partial and in-frame only. The repertoire consists of about 64,000 clones, with approximately 80% occurring once and the leading ten covering roughly 2.1%. Material: CD4+ or CD8+ T cells sorted from blood, obtained in a trial of the OX40 agonist ivuxolimab. These receptors came from an adult with an advanced solid tumor such as melanoma, head and neck, liver or kidney cancer. The CDR3 runs from the conserved cysteine through the conserved F or W. Fields, in order: J gene, V gene, clone size, D gene, CDR3 DNA, CDR3 protein. D genes are given only for firm matches. Clone size is shown for a subset of rows, as once, few, many or a class of expanded clone.

TRBJ2-7	TRBV7-6	NA	NA	TGTGCCAGCAGCTTAGGCGGACATGGGTTTTCTGACGAGCAGTACTTC	CASSLGGHGFSDEQYF
TRBJ1-3	TRBV7-2	NA	NA	TGTGCCAGCAGCCGTTATGGTGGAAACACCATATATTTT	CASSRYGGNTIYF
TRBJ1-2	TRBV11-3	NA	NA	TGTGCCAGCAGCTTAGAGGGCTATGGCTACACCTTC	CASSLEGYGYTF
TRBJ2-1	TRBV9	NA	NA	TGTGCCAGCAGCCCCCGGAGCGGAAGCTCATACAATGAGCAGTTCTTC	CASSPRSGSSYNEQFF
TRBJ1-2	TRBV25-1	NA	TRBD1	TGTGCCAGCAGTGAAGGGACAGTGAACTATGGCTACACCTTC	CASSEGTVNYGYTF
TRBJ1-6	TRBV2	NA	NA	TGTGCCAGCTCCCGGGGCGCGGATTCACCCCTCCACTTT	CASSRGADSPLHF
TRBJ1-3	TRBV19	NA	NA	TGTGCCAGTAGGGCGGGCTCTGGAAACACCATATATTTT	CASRAGSGNTIYF
TRBJ1-5	TRBV30	NA	TRBD1	TGTGCCTGGAACAGGGGCCCTAATCAGCCCCAGCATTTT	CAWNRGPNQPQHF
TRBJ2-7	TRBV11-2	few	TRBD2	TGTGCCAGCAGCCCGGGACTAGTTCGGTCCTACGAGCAGTACTTC	CASSPGLVRSYEQYF
TRBJ1-2	TRBV6-5	few	NA	TGTGCCAGCAGTTACTCGAGACAGTCCTATGGCTACACCTTC	CASSYSRQSYGYTF
TRBJ1-2	TRBV21-1	NA	NA	TGTGCCAGCAGTCCCCCTCGGGGACAGAGTCCAATCTATGGCTACACCTTC	CASSPPRGQSPIYGYTF
TRBJ2-3	TRBV30	once	TRBD2	TGTGCCTACCCGGGACTAGCTGGAGATACGCAGTATTTT	CAYPGLAGDTQYF
TRBJ2-1	TRBV11-3	NA	NA	TGTGCCAGCAGCTCGGAGGGGAAGTGGCACAATGAGCAGTTCTTC	CASSSEGKWHNEQFF
TRBJ2-3	TRBV18	NA	TRBD2	TGTGCCAGCTCACCGGGGACTAGCGGGGATCAAGATACGCAGTATTTT	CASSPGTSGDQDTQYF
TRBJ1-1	TRBV18	NA	TRBD1	TGTGCCAGCTCAATTTTACAGGGGAAGCGGTTAGTGAACACTGAAGCTTTCTTT	CASSILQGKRLVNTEAFF
TRBJ2-2	TRBV9	NA	TRBD1	TGTGCCAGCAGCGTCATTGGGACAGACACCGGGGAGCTGTTTTTT	CASSVIGTDTGELFF
TRBJ1-5	TRBV4-1	few	NA	TGCGCCAGCAGCCAAGAAGGCGGCAGGTTAAATCAGCCCCAGCATTTT	CASSQEGGRLNQPQHF
TRBJ1-5	TRBV6-1	NA	NA	TGTGCCAGCAGTGAGGCCGGGCAGCCCCAGCATTTT	CASSEAGQPQHF
TRBJ1-1	TRBV18	NA	NA	TGTGCCAGCTCAGGGGGCGCGATGAACACTGAAGCTTTCTTT	CASSGGAMNTEAFF
TRBJ2-3	TRBV7-2	NA	NA	TGTGCCAGCAGCCTATCCACGTCAGATACGCAGTATTTT	CASSLSTSDTQYF
TRBJ2-7	TRBV2	NA	NA	TGTGCCAGCAGTGAAGCAGGGTACGAGCAGTACTTC	CASSEAGYEQYF
TRBJ1-1	TRBV5-1	NA	NA	TGCGCCAGCAGCTCCTCTGGGATTTGGGACACTGAAGCTTTCTTT	CASSSSGIWDTEAFF
TRBJ1-2	TRBV7-9	NA	NA	TGTGCCACCAGCCCTGTGGGGGGCGGTCGGGGCTACACCTTC	CATSPVGGGRGYTF
TRBJ2-5	TRBV5-1	NA	NA	TGCGCCAGCAGCTTAACGGGGAACCAAGAGACCCAGTACTTC	CASSLTGNQETQYF
TRBJ2-5	TRBV5-1	NA	NA	TGCGCCAGCAGCTTGGCGGACGTCCGGGAGACCCAGTACTTC	CASSLADVRETQYF
TRBJ2-3	TRBV20-1	NA	NA	TGCAGTGCTAGTGCGTCGACGCAGTATTTT	CSASASTQYF
TRBJ2-7	TRBV19	NA	TRBD2	TGTGCCAGTAGTCTGGCTAGCGGGAGTCTCCTTGCTTTCGAGCAGTACTTC	CASSLASGSLLAFEQYF
TRBJ2-5	TRBV7-9	NA	NA	TGTGCCAGCAGCTACCTAGCCTTAGAGACCCAGTACTTC	CASSYLALETQYF
TRBJ1-4	TRBV5-4	NA	NA	TGTGCCAGCAGCTTGGGGAAGTCGACTAATGAAAAACTGTTTTTT	CASSLGKSTNEKLFF
TRBJ2-2	TRBV2	NA	NA	TGTGCCAGCAGTGGGGGATACACCGGGGAGCTGTTTTTT	CASSGGYTGELFF